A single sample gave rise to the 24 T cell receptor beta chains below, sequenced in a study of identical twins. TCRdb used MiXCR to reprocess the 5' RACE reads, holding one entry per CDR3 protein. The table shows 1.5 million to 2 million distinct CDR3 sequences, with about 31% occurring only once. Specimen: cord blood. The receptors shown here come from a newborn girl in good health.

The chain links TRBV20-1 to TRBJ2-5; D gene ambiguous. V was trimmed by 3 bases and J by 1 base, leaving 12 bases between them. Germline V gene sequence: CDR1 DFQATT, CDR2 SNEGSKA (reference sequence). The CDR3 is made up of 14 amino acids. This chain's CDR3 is CSASRGRPQETQYF. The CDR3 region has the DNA TGCAGTGCTAGTAGAGGCAGGCCCCAAGAGACCCAGTACTTC.

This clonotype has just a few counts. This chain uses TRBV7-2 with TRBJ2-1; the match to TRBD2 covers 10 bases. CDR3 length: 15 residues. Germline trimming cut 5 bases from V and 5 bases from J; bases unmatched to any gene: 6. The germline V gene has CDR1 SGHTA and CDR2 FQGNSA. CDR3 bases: TGTGCCAGCAGCCACCGGACTAGCGGCAACAATGAGCAGTTCTTC. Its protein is CASSHRTSGNNEQFF.

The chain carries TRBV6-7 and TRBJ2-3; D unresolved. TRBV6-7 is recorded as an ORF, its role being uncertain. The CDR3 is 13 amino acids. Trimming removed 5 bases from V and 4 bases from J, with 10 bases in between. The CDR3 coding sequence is TGTGCCAGCAGTCGGCAACCAGCAGATACGCAGTATTTT. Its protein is CASSRQPADTQYF.

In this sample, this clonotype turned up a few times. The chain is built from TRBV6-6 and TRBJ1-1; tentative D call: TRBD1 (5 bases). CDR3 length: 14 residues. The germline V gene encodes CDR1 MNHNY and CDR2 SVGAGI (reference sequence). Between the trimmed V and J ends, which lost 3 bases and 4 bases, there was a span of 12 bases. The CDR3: CASSYRGVSTEAFF. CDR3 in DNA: TGTGCCAGCAGTTATCGGGGGGTGAGCACTGAAGCTTTCTTT.

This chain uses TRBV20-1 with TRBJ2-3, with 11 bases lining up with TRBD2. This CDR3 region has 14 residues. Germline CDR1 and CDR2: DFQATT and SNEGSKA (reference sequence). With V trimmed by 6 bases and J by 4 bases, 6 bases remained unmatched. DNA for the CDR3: TGCAGTGCAACTAGCGGGGGAAGGGCAGATACGCAGTATTTT. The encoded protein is CSATSGGRADTQYF.

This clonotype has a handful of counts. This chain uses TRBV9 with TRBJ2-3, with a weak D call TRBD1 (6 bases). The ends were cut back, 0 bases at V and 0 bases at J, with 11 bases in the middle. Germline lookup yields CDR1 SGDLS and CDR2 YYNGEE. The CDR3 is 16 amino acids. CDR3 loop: CASSVGGGQSTDTQYF. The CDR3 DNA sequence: TGTGCCAGCAGCGTAGGAGGGGGACAAAGCACAGATACGCAGTATTTT.

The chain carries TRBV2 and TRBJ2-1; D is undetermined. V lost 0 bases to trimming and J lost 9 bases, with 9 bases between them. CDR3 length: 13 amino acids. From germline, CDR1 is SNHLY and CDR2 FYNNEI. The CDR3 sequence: CASSEAATGEQFF. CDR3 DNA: TGTGCCAGCAGTGAAGCGGCTACTGGTGAGCAGTTCTTC.

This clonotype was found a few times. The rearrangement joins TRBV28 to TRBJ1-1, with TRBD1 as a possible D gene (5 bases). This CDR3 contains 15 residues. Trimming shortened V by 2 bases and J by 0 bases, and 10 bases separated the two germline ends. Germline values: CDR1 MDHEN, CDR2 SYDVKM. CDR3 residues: CASSLGASVNTEAFF. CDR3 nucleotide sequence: TGTGCCAGCAGTTTAGGGGCCAGCGTGAACACTGAAGCTTTCTTT.

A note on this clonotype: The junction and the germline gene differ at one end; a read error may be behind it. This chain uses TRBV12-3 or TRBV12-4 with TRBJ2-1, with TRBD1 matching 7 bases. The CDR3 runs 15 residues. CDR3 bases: TGTGCCAGCAGTTCACAGGGGCGCCGCTACACTGAGCAGTTCTTC. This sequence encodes CASSSQGRRYTEQFF.

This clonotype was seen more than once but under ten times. The CDR3: CASSDPLSSDPNEQFF. The CDR3 coding sequence is TGTGCCAGCAGTGATCCGTTGAGTAGCGACCCAAATGAGCAGTTCTTC. The rearrangement links TRBV25-1 to TRBJ2-1, with D possibly TRBD2 on 5 matching bases. Trimming removed 3 bases at V and 7 bases at J, with 19 bases between. This CDR3 spans 16 amino acids. CDR1 and CDR2 from the germline V gene are MGHDK and SYGVNS.

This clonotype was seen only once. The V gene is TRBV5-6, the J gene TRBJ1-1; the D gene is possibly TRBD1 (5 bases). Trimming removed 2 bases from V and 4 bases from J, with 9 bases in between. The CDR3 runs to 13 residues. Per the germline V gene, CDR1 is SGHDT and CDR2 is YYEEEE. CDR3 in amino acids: CASSFPGLTEAFF. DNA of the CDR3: TGTGCCAGCAGCTTTCCGGGACTCACTGAAGCTTTCTTT.

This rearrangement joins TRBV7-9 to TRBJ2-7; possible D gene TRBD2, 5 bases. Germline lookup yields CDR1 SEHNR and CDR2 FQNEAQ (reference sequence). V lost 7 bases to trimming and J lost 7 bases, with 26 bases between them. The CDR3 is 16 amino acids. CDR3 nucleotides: TGTGCCAGCATTAGCGCCGCTTTTGACCCCTACAATGAGCAGTACTTC. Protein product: CASISAAFDPYNEQYF.

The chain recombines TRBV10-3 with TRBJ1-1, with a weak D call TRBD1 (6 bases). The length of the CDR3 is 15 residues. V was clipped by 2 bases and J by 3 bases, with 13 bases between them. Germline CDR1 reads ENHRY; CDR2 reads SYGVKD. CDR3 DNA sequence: TGTGCCATCAGTGAGATGCCAGGGGTGTACACTGAAGCTTTCTTT. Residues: CAISEMPGVYTEAFF.

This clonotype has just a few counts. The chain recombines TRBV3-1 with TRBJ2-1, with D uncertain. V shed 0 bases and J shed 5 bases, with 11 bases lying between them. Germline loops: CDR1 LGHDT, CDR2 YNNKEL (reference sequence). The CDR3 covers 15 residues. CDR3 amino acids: CASSQDQLHHNEQFF. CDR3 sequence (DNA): TGTGCCAGCAGCCAAGATCAACTACACCACAATGAGCAGTTCTTC.

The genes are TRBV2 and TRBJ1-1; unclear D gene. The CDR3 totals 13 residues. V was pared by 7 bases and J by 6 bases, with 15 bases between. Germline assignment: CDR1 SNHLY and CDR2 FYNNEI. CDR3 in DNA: TGTGCCAGCAAGAGCGAGTTCCACGCTGAAGCTTTCTTT. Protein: CASKSEFHAEAFF.

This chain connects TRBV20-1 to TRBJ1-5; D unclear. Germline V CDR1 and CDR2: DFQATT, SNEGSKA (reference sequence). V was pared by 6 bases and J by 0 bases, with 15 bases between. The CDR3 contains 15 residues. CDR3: CSARRPTSSNQPQHF. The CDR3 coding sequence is TGCAGTGCCCGGCGCCCGACAAGTAGCAATCAGCCCCAGCATTTT.

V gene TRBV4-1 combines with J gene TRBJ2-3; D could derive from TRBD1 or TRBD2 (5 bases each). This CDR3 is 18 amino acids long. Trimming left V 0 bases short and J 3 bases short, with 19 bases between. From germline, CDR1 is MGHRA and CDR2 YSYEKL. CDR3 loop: CASSQDWGRRVRTDTQYF. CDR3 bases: TGCGCCAGCAGCCAAGATTGGGGACGTAGGGTTCGTACAGATACGCAGTATTTT.

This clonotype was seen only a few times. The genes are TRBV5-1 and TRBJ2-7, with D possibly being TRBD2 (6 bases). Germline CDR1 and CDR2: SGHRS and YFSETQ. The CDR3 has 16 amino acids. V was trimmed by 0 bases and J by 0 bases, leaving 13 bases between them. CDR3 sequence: CASSLERRESSYEQYF. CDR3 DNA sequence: TGCGCCAGCAGCTTGGAGAGGCGGGAAAGCTCCTACGAGCAGTACTTC.

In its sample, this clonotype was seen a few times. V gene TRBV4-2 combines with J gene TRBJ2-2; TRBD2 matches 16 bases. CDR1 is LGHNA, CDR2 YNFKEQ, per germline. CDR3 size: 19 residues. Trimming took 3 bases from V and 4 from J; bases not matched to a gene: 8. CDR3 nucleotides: TGTGCCAGCAGCCAGCCGGGACTAGCGGGAGGGCCGGGCACCGGGGAGCTGTTTTTT. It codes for CASSQPGLAGGPGTGELFF.

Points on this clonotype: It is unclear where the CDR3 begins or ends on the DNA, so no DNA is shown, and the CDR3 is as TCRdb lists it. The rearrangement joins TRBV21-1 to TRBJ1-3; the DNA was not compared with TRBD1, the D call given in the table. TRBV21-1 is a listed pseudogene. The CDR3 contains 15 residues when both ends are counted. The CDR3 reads CASSNRWGFGNTIYF.

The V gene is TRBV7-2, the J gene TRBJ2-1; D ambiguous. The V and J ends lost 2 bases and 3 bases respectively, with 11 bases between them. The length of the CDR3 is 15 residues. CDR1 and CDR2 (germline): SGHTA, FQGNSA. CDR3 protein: CASSLLGSYYNEQFF. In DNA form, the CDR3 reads TGTGCCAGCAGCTTACTAGGCTCTTACTACAATGAGCAGTTCTTC.

The CDR3 region has the DNA TGCGCCAGCAGCCAAGAAGGCGGGAGGGCCTCCGGGGAGCTGTTTTTT. Translated, it gives CASSQEGGRASGELFF. The chain is built from TRBV4-1 and TRBJ2-2, with 9 bases identical to TRBD2. The J segment lost 6 bases and the V segment lost 0 bases, leaving 5 bases of the junction unmatched. The germline CDR1 and CDR2 sequences are MGHRA and YSYEKL. The CDR3 totals 16 residues.

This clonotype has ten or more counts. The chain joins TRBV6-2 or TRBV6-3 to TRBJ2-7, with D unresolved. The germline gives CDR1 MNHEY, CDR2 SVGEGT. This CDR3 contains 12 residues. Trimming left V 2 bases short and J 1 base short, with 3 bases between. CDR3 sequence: CASSYRSYEQYF. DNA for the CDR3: TGTGCCAGCAGTTACAGGTCCTACGAGCAGTACTTC.

The CDR3 region is CSAEIGVWDYGYTF. The CDR3 bases are TGCAGTGCCGAAATCGGGGTGTGGGACTATGGCTACACCTTC. This chain uses TRBV20-1 with TRBJ1-2; no firm D call. Trimming stripped 6 bases from V and 3 bases from J, with 17 bases between. This CDR3 is 14 amino acids long. CDR1 is DFQATT, CDR2 SNEGSKA, per germline (reference sequence).